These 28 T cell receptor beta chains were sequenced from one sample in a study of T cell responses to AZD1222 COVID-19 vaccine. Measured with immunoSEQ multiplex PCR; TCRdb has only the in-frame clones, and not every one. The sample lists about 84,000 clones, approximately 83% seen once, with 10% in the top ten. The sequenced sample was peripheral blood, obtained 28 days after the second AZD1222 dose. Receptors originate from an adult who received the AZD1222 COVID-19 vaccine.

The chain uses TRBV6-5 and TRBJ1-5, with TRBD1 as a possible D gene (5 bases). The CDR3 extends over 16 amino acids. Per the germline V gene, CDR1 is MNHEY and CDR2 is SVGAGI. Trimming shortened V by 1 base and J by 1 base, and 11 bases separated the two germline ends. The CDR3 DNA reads TGTGCCAGCAGTTACTTCGGGGGGGTAAGCAATCAGCCCCAGCATTTT. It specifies CASSYFGGVSNQPQHF.

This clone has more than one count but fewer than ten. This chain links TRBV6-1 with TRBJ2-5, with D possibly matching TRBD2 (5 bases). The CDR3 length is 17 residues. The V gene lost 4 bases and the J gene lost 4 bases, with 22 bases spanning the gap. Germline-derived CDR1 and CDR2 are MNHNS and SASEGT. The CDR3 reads CASSVLGWAPAGETQYF. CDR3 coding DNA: TGTGCCAGCAGTGTTTTGGGTTGGGCCCCGGCGGGAGAGACCCAGTACTTC.

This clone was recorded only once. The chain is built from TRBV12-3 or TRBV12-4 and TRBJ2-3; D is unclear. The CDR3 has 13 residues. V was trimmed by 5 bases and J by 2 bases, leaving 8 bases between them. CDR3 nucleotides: TGTGCCAGCAGTCAGGTTATCACAGATACGCAGTATTTT. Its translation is CASSQVITDTQYF.

CDR3 amino acids: CASSLLGDGYTF. The CDR3 DNA reads TGTGCCAGCAGCTTACTCGGGGATGGCTACACCTTC. The rearrangement uses TRBV7-9 and TRBJ1-2; D gene unclear. V lost 2 bases and J lost 6, with 7 bases in between. CDR3 size: 12 residues. Germline-derived CDR1 and CDR2 are SEHNR and FQNEAQ (reference sequence).

The CDR3 region has the DNA TGTGCCAGCTCACCGTCCGGGCAGTACTATGGCTACACCTTC. Protein product: CASSPSGQYYGYTF. V is TRBV18 and J is TRBJ1-2, with D unclear. Germline CDR1 KGHSH, CDR2 LQKENI. V was pared by 3 bases and J by 3 bases, with 11 bases between. The CDR3 has 14 amino acids.

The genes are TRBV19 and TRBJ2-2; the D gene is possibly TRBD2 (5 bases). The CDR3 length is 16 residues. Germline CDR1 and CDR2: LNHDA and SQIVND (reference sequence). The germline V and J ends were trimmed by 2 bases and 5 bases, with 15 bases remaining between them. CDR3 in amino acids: CASSIRPGRGTGELFF. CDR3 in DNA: TGTGCCAGTAGTATAAGACCGGGCCGCGGGACCGGGGAGCTGTTTTTT.

CDR3 sequence: CASSPGQGRQLFF. Written as DNA, the CDR3 is TGTGCCAGCAGTCCAGGACAGGGGAGGCAACTGTTTTTT. This chain uses TRBV7-6 with TRBJ1-4, with 9 bases lining up with TRBD1. J was trimmed by 12 bases and V by 6 bases; bases with no gene match: 8. Looked up from germline, CDR1 is SGHVS and CDR2 is FNYEAQ. CDR3 size: 13 residues. Based on the CDR3 plus reference TRBV7-6 and TRBJ1-4, the full variable domain is GAGVSQSPRYKVTKRGQDVALRCDPISGHVSLYWYRQALGQGPEFLTYFNYEAQQDKSGLPNDRFSAERPEGSISTLTIQRTEQRDSAMYRCASSPGQGRQLFFGSGTQLSVL.

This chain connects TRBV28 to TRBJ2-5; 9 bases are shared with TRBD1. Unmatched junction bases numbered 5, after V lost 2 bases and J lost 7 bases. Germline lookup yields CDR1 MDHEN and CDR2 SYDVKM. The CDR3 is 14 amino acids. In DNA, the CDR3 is TGTGCCAGCAGTTTAGGACAGGGGCGGGGGACCCAGTACTTC. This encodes CASSLGQGRGTQYF.

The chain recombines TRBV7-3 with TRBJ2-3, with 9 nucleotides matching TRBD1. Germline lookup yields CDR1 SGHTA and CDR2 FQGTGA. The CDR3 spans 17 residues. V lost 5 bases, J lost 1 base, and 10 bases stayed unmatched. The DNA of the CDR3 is TGTGCCAGCAGCCCACGGACAGGGGCTGTTGGCACAGATACGCAGTATTTT. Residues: CASSPRTGAVGTDTQYF.

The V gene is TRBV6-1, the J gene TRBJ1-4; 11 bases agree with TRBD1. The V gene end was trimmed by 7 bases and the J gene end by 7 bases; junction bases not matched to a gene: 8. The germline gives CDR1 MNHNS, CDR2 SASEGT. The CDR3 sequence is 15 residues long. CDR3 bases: TGTGCCAGCAAACCGGGACAGGGGGAAAGTGAAAAACTGTTTTTT. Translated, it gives CASKPGQGESEKLFF.

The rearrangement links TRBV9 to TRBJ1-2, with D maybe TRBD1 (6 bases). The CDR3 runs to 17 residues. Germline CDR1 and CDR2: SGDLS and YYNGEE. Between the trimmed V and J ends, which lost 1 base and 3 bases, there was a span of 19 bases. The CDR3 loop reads CASSVNTGLGNYYGYTF. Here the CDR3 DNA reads TGTGCCAGCAGCGTAAATACAGGGTTAGGGAACTACTATGGCTACACCTTC.

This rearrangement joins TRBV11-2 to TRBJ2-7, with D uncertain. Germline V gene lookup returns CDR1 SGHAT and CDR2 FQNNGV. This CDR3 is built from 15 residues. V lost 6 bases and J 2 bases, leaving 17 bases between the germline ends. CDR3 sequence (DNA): TGTGCCAGCAGAATGCCCGGGTTGGCTACCTACGAGCAGTACTTC. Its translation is CASRMPGLATYEQYF.

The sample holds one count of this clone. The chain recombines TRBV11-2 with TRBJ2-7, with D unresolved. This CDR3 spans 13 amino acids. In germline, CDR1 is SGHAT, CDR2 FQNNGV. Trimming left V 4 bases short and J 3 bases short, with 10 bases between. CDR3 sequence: CASSSPPIYEQYF. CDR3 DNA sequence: TGTGCCAGCAGCTCCCCGCCCATCTACGAGCAGTACTTC.

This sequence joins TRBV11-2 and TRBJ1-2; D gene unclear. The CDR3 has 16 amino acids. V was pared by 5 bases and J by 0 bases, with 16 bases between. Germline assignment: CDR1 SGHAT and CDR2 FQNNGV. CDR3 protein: CASSLERGVPNYGYTF. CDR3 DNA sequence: TGTGCCAGCAGCCTCGAACGGGGAGTACCTAACTATGGCTACACCTTC. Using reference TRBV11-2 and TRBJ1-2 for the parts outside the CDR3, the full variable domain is EAGVAQSPRYKIIEKRQSVAFWCNPISGHATLYWYQQILGQGPKLLIQFQNNGVVDDSQLPKDRFSAERLKGVDSTLKIQPAKLEDSAVYLCASSLERGVPNYGYTFGSGTRLTVV.

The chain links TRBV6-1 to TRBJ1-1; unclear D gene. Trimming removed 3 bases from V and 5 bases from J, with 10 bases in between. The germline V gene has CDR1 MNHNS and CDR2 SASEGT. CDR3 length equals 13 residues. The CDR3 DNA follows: TGTGCCAGCAGTGATACCGGGGAAACTGAAGCTTTCTTT. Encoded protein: CASSDTGETEAFF.

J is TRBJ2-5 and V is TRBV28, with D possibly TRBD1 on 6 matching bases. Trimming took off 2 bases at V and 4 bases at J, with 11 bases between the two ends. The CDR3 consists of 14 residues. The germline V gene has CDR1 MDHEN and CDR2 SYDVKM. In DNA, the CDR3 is TGTGCCAGCAGTTTAGCCGGCAGGGGAGAGACCCAGTACTTC. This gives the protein CASSLAGRGETQYF.

The CDR3 loop reads CASSTSVLSSYNEQFF. The CDR3 DNA reads TGTGCCAGTAGTACTTCCGTGCTGAGCTCCTACAATGAGCAGTTCTTC. The V and J genes are TRBV19 and TRBJ2-1; no clear D gene. Germline V gene lookup returns CDR1 LNHDA and CDR2 SQIVND (reference sequence). Trimming took 4 bases from V and 0 from J, leaving 13 bases between them. This CDR3 region has 16 residues. The variable domain in full, completed from reference TRBV19 and TRBJ2-1, reads DGGITQSPKYLFRKEGQNVTLSCEQNLNHDAMYWYRQDPGQGLRLIYYSQIVNDFQKGDIAEGYSVSREKKESFPLTVTSAQKNPTAFYLCASSTSVLSSYNEQFFGPGTRLTVL.

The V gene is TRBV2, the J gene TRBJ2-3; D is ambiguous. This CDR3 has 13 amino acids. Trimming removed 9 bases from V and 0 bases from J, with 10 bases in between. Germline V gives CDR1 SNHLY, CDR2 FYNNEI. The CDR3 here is CASPRISTDTQYF. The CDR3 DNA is TGTGCCAGTCCAAGGATTAGCACAGATACGCAGTATTTT.

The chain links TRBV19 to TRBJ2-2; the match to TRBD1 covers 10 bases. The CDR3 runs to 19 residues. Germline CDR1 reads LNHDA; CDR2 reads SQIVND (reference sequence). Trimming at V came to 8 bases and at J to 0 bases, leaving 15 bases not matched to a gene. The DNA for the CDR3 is TGTGCCAGTCGAACTATCCGGGGACAGGGGCGACCGAACACCGGGGAGCTGTTTTTT. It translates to CASRTIRGQGRPNTGELFF.

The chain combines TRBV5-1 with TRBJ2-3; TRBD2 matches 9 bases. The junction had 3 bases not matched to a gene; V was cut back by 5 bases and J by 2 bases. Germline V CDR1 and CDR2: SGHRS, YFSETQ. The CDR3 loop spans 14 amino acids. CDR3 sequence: CASRVAGDTDTQYF. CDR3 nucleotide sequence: TGCGCCAGCAGGGTAGCGGGGGACACAGATACGCAGTATTTT.

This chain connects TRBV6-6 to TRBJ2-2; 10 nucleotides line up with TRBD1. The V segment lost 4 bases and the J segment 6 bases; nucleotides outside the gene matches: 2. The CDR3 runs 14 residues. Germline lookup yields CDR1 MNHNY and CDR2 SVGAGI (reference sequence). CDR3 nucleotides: TGTGCCAGCAGTTCTGGACAGGGGGCCGGGGAGCTGTTTTTT. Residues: CASSSGQGAGELFF.

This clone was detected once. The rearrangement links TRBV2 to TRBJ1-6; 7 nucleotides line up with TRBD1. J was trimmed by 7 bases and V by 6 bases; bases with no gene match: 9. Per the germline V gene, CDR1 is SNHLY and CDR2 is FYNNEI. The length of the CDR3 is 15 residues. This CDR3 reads CASRPPGTENSPLHF. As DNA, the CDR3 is TGTGCCAGCAGACCCCCCGGGACAGAAAATTCACCCCTCCACTTT.

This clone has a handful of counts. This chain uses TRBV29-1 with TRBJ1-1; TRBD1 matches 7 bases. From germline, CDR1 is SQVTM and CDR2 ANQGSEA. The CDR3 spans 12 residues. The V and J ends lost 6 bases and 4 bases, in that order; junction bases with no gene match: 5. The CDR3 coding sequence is TGCAGCGTGAGAGGGGGCGGCACTGAAGCTTTCTTT. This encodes CSVRGGGTEAFF.

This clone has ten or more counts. CDR3 region: CASSLGLHTGELFF. Written as DNA, the CDR3 is TGTGCCAGCAGCTTAGGTCTCCACACCGGGGAGCTGTTTTTT. The chain recombines TRBV7-2 with TRBJ2-2; D is unresolved. The germline V gene has CDR1 SGHTA and CDR2 FQGNSA. CDR3 length: 14 amino acids. Trimming took 1 base from V and 3 from J, leaving 6 bases between them. Full variable domain (rest looked up from reference TRBV7-2 and TRBJ2-2): GAGVSQSPSNKVTEKGKDVELRCDPISGHTALYWYRQSLGQGLEFLIYFQGNSAPDKSGLPSDRFSAERTGGSVSTLTIQRTQQEDSAVYLCASSLGLHTGELFFGEGSRLTVL.

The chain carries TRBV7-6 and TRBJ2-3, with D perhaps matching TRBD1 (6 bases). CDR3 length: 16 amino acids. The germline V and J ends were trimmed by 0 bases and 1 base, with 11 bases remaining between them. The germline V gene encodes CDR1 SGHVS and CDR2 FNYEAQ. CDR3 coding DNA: TGTGCCAGCAGCTTAGCGGTCAGGGGAGGCACAGATACGCAGTATTTT. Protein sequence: CASSLAVRGGTDTQYF.

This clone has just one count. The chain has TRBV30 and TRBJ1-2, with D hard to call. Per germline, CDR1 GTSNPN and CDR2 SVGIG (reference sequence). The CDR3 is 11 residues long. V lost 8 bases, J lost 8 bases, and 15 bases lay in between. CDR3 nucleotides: TGTGCCAGCTACAGTACCCGGGGCTACACCTTC. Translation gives CASYSTRGYTF.

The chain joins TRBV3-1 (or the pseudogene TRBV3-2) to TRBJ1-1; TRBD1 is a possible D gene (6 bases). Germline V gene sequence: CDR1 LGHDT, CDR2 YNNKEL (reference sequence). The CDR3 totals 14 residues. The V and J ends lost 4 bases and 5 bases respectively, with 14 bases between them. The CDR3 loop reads CASSPRTQGTEAFF. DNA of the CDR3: TGTGCCAGCAGCCCCAGAACCCAGGGGACTGAAGCTTTCTTT.

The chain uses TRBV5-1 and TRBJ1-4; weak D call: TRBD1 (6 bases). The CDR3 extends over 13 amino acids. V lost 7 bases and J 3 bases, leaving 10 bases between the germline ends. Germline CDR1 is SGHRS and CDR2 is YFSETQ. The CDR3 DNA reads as TGCGCCAGCCGACAGGAGCCTAATGAAAAACTGTTTTTT. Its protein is CASRQEPNEKLFF.